This T cell receptor (beta chain) was identified in a study of blood T cell repertoires in COVID-19. Study in general: Samples of COVID-19 (acute and convalescent) were obtained from the United States, Italy and Spain. T cells, B-cell-depleted T cells, or PBMCs supplied cDNA or gDNA.

V was clipped by 5 bases and J by 3 bases; unmatched bases: 6. Per the germline V gene, CDR1 is MDHEN and CDR2 is SYDVKM. CDR3 length equals 15 residues. This clone was seen only once. In the original workflow: Using reference gene primer amplification, nucleated cell counts were estimated. Using immunoSEQ multiplex PCR, the repertoire was profiled, and TCRdb retains in-frame clones only, with some absent. V and J calls and clone size are copied from that table; D and trimming were computed from the DNA. The data contain 200,000 to 300,000 clones, approximately 90% of them seen just once; the ten biggest clones take up 0.85% to 0.95%.

This receptor was taken from a man aged 50-60 years who had been exposed to COVID-19. V gene TRBV28 combines with J gene TRBJ1-3, with TRBD1 matching 8 bases. Material: PBMCs or T cells enriched from blood (not recorded which). CDR3 residues: CASSPRTGRGNTIYF. CDR3 coding DNA: TGTGCCAGCAGTCCGCGGACAGGGCGTGGAAACACCATATATTTT.